This TCR beta chain was sequenced in a study of cytomegalovirus exposure and HLA in healthy donors. Study background: One earlier analysis, a look at 180 million or so T cells, found approximately 120 million unique TCR beta sequences.

Unrecorded immune exposures were likely, despite nominal health at sampling. The PCR made use of 60 Vbeta and 13 Jbeta primers. Data came from immunoSEQ multiplex PCR; TCRdb stores just in-frame clones and leaves some out. The sample carries more than 200,000 clones, about 81% recorded once. Regarding the study as a whole: One later analysis reportedly identified an Asian-associated ancestry cluster that showed fewer N-insertions than the roughly 700-donor mean. The authors later found HLA-associated TCR beta chains more clonally expanded than equally common others.

Germline V CDR1 and CDR2: SGHNT, YENEEA. The CDR3 sequence is 15 residues long. Between the trimmed V and J ends, which lost 2 bases and 4 bases, there was a span of 14 bases. As concerns this clone: No antigen is known for it.

The specimen was PBMCs. The chain joins TRBV11-3 to TRBJ1-1, with D tentatively TRBD1 (6 bases). This receptor was obtained from a man between 40 and 49 years old in good health and CMV-seropositive. This chain's CDR3 is CASSLFPGQITEAFF. CDR3 nucleotide sequence: TGTGCCAGCAGCTTATTCCCCGGACAGATCACTGAAGCTTTCTTT. The full variable domain, its missing parts supplied by reference TRBV11-3 and TRBJ1-1, is EAGVVQSPRYKIIEKKQPVAFWCNPISGHNTLYWYLQNLGQGPELLIRYENEEAVDDSQLPKDRFSAERLKGVDSTLKIQPAELGDSAVYLCASSLFPGQITEAFFGQGTRLTVV.